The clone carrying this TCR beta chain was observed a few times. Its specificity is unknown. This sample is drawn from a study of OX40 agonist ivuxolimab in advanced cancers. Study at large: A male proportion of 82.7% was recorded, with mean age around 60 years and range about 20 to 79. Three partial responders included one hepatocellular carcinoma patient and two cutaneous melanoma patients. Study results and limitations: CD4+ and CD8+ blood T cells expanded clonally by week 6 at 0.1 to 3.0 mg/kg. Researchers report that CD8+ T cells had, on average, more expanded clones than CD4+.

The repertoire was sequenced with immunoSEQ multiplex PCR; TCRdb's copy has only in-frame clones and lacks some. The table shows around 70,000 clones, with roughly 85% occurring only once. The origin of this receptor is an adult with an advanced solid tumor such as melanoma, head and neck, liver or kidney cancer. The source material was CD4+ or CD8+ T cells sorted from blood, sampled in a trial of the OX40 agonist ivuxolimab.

Here the CDR3 reads CASSKTSLAGELFF. CDR3 bases: TGTGCCAGCAGCAAGACTAGTCTCGCCGGGGAGCTGTTTTTT. V usage is TRBV7-3 and J usage is TRBJ2-2, with a possible D match to TRBD2 (6 bases). Germline lookup yields CDR1 SGHTA and CDR2 FQGTGA. Trimming pared 5 bases from V and 6 bases from J, leaving 13 bases between. The CDR3 contains 14 residues.